This entry is about one T cell receptor beta chain. Germline CDR1 is KGHDR and CDR2 is SFDVKD. The CDR3 spans 16 residues. The trim removed 2 bases at V and 0 bases at J, leaving 3 bases unmatched. Original analysis: Nucleated cell counts were estimated from reference gene primer amplification. The assay was immunoSEQ multiplex PCR, and TCRdb's table has in-frame clones only and misses some. From that table come the V and J calls and clone size; the DNA was used to work out D and trimming. The profile shows roughly 39,000 clones, roughly 86% of them singletons. The sample originates from a study of blood T cell repertoires in COVID-19. Study-level information: Collection of acute and convalescent COVID-19 samples took place in the United States, Italy and Spain. The analysed material was cDNA or gDNA that came from T cells, B-cell-depleted T cells, or PBMCs.

Sample: peripheral blood. The V and J genes are TRBV24-1 and TRBJ1-3, with 7 bases aligning to TRBD1. This TCR derives from a man aged 50 or older in a cohort sampled during active COVID-19. In DNA, the CDR3 is TGTGCCACCAGTGATTCGACAGGGCGCTCTGGAAACACCATATATTTT. It specifies CATSDSTGRSGNTIYF.